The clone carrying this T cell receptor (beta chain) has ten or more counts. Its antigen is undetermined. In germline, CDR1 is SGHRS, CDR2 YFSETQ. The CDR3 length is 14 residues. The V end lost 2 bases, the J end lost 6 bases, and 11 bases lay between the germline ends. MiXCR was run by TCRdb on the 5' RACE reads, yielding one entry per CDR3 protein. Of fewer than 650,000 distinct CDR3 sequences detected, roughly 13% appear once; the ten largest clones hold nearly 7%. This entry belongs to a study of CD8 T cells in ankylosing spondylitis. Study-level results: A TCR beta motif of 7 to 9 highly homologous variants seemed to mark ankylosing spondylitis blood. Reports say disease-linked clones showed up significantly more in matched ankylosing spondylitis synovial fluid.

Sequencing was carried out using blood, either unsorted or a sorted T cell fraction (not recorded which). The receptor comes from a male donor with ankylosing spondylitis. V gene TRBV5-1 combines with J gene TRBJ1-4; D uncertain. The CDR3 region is CASSLDTPHEKLFF. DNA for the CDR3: TGCGCCAGCAGCTTAGACACTCCCCATGAAAAACTGTTTTTT.